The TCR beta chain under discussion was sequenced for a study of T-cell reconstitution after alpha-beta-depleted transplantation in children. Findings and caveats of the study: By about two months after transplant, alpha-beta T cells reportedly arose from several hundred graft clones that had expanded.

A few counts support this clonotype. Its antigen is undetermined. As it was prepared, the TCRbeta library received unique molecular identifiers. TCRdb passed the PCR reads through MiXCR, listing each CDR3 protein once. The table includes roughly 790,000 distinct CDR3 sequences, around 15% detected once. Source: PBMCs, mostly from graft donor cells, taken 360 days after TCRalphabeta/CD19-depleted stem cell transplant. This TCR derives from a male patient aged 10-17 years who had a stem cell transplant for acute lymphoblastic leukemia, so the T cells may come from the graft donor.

CDR3 coding DNA: TGTGCCAGCAGCCAAGAGGGCGGGAGTAGATACAATGAGCAGTTCTTC. Amino acid sequence: CASSQEGGSRYNEQFF. The chain combines TRBV3-1 with TRBJ2-1, with TRBD2 matching over 7 bases. This CDR3 is 16 amino acids long. The junction had 6 bases not matched to a gene; V was cut back by 0 bases and J by 4 bases. Per the germline V gene, CDR1 is LGHDT and CDR2 is YNNKEL (reference sequence).